Shown below are 27 T cell receptor beta chains from a single sample sequenced in a study of T cell responses to AZD1222 COVID-19 vaccine. Sequencing was performed with immunoSEQ multiplex PCR; in TCRdb, only in-frame clones are kept and a portion is missing. The sample lists under 200,000 clones; approximately 90% were seen once. The source material was peripheral blood, sampled on day 0 of AZD1222 vaccination. These receptors all come from an adult in good health.

V usage is TRBV6-5 and J usage is TRBJ2-1; no firm D call. The CDR3 consists of 13 residues. The V gene lost 11 bases and the J gene lost 3 bases, with 14 bases spanning the gap. Germline V gives CDR1 MNHEY, CDR2 SVGAGI. The CDR3 nucleotides read TGTGCCGCTGGAGTGGGATACTACAATGAGCAGTTCTTC. Translated, it gives CAAGVGYYNEQFF.

V gene TRBV28 combines with J gene TRBJ2-7; D is perhaps TRBD1 (5 bases). The V end was cut by 3 bases, the J end by 0 bases, with 18 bases between. The CDR3 is 17 amino acids. Germline values: CDR1 MDHEN, CDR2 SYDVKM. The CDR3 sequence is CASSFPLDSLSSYEQYF. The CDR3 DNA sequence: TGTGCCAGCAGTTTCCCCCTCGACAGCCTTAGCTCCTACGAGCAGTACTTC.

This clone is a singleton in its sample. The chain employs TRBV7-2 and TRBJ2-3, with D tentatively TRBD2 (5 bases). Deletions cut 5 bases from V and 3 bases from J, with 12 bases between. CDR3 length: 14 amino acids. Germline V gives CDR1 SGHTA, CDR2 FQGNSA. CDR3 sequence (DNA): TGTGCCAGCAGCCCCTCGGCGGGTACAGATACGCAGTATTTT. It codes for CASSPSAGTDTQYF.

This chain joins TRBV29-1 and TRBJ1-2; the match to TRBD1 covers 9 bases. The CDR3 contains 13 residues. Trimming at V came to 6 bases and at J to 8 bases, leaving 10 bases not matched to a gene. Germline-derived CDR1 and CDR2 are SQVTM and ANQGSEA. CDR3 nucleotide sequence: TGCAGCGTGCGGGTGACAGGGGGTGCCGGCTACACCTTC. Amino acids: CSVRVTGGAGYTF.

The rearrangement links TRBV19 to TRBJ2-7, with D maybe TRBD1 (5 bases). From germline, CDR1 is LNHDA and CDR2 SQIVND (reference sequence). Trimming removed 6 bases from V and 2 bases from J, with 23 bases in between. This CDR3 comprises 17 residues. In DNA, the CDR3 is TGTGCCAGTAGATCCCCTATCCAGGGTCCCCCTCCCTACGAGCAGTACTTC. It yields the protein CASRSPIQGPPPYEQYF.

This chain connects TRBV4-1 to TRBJ2-1; TRBD2 matches 8 bases. This CDR3 spans 16 amino acids. V shed 2 bases, J shed 2 bases, and the junction held 5 bases outside the gene matches. Germline CDR1 and CDR2: MGHRA and YSYEKL. CDR3 sequence: CASSQQTSGAYNEQFF. CDR3 nucleotide sequence: TGCGCCAGCAGCCAACAAACTAGCGGAGCCTACAATGAGCAGTTCTTC.

This clone was detected once. V usage is TRBV30 and J usage is TRBJ2-5; the match to TRBD1 covers 7 bases. The germline V gene has CDR1 GTSNPN and CDR2 SVGIG (reference sequence). With 1 base clipped from V and 5 bases from J, the junction kept 10 bases outside the gene matches. This CDR3 region has 15 residues. CDR3 residues: CAWSAYPTGLETQYF. The CDR3 nucleotides are TGTGCCTGGAGTGCCTATCCGACAGGGTTGGAGACCCAGTACTTC.

The V and J genes are TRBV7-2 and TRBJ1-5; D call uncertain. V was clipped by 1 base and J by 1 base, with 11 bases between them. Germline V gene lookup returns CDR1 SGHTA and CDR2 FQGNSA. The CDR3 loop spans 16 amino acids. The chain's CDR3 is CASSLDTFKSNQPQHF. The CDR3 nucleotides are TGTGCCAGCAGCTTAGACACATTTAAGAGCAATCAGCCCCAGCATTTT.

The chain recombines TRBV2 with TRBJ1-2; no definite D call. Germline V gives CDR1 SNHLY, CDR2 FYNNEI. The germline V and J ends were trimmed by 6 bases and 6 bases, with 17 bases remaining between them. CDR3 size: 14 residues. The CDR3 coding sequence is TGTGCCAGCAGGCCATCGGGCAGTGCAAATGGCTACACCTTC. It translates to CASRPSGSANGYTF.

V is TRBV6-4 and J is TRBJ1-2, with a possible D match to TRBD1 (6 bases). Trimming left V 2 bases short and J 4 bases short, with 14 bases between. The CDR3 has 15 residues. The germline CDR1 and CDR2 sequences are MRHNA and SNTAGT. CDR3 protein: CASSDPPRGVYGYTF. The CDR3 nucleotides are TGTGCCAGCAGTGACCCGCCGAGGGGGGTCTATGGCTACACCTTC.

This chain connects TRBV2 to TRBJ1-2, with 8 bases matching TRBD1. Germline CDR1 is SNHLY and CDR2 is FYNNEI. The CDR3 has 15 residues. V shed 2 bases and J 2 bases; nucleotides not matched to a gene: 4. DNA for the CDR3: TGTGCCAGCAGTGAAAAGACAGGGGTAAACTATGGCTACACCTTC. It translates to CASSEKTGVNYGYTF.

The chain recombines TRBV11-2 with TRBJ1-2, with 8 nucleotides matching TRBD1. This CDR3 is 15 amino acids long. Germline V CDR1 and CDR2: SGHAT, FQNNGV. Trimming cost V 2 bases and J 2 bases; bases outside gene matches: 4. The CDR3 sequence is CASSLFRDRNYGYTF. The CDR3 coding sequence is TGTGCCAGCAGCTTATTCCGGGACAGGAACTATGGCTACACCTTC.

The rearrangement joins TRBV2 to TRBJ1-5; perhaps TRBD1 as D (6 bases). V lost 5 bases and J 5 bases, leaving 19 bases between the germline ends. This CDR3 region has 16 residues. CDR1 and CDR2 (germline): SNHLY, FYNNEI. The chain's CDR3 is CASSRTVGLADQPQHF. CDR3 in DNA: TGTGCCAGCAGTCGGACAGTTGGTCTAGCGGATCAGCCCCAGCATTTT.

The chain is built from TRBV24-1 and TRBJ1-5, with no clear D. There are 17 residues in the CDR3. The germline gives CDR1 KGHDR, CDR2 SFDVKD. The ends were cut back, 3 bases at V and 9 bases at J, with 23 bases in the middle. The CDR3 protein is CATSDAKGTVLNGPQHF. The CDR3 region has the DNA TGTGCCACCAGTGATGCGAAGGGAACAGTTCTAAACGGGCCCCAGCATTTT.

The chain couples TRBV28 to TRBJ1-1; 7 positions agree with TRBD1. J gave up 8 bases and V 5 bases, and 11 bases lay outside the gene matches. Germline CDR1 MDHEN, CDR2 SYDVKM. This CDR3 contains 14 residues. The CDR3 protein is CASSPLRTGLEAFF. CDR3 in DNA: TGTGCCAGCAGTCCACTACGGACAGGACTCGAAGCTTTCTTT.

V is TRBV6-5 and J is TRBJ1-6; D is possibly TRBD1 (5 bases). The germline gives CDR1 MNHEY, CDR2 SVGAGI. The CDR3 totals 13 residues. Trimming took 7 bases from V and 10 from J, leaving 14 bases between them. The CDR3 here is CASTWGVGSPLHF. The CDR3 coding sequence is TGTGCCAGCACTTGGGGGGTTGGGTCACCCCTCCACTTT.

V usage is TRBV6-5 and J usage is TRBJ1-2; weak D call: TRBD1 (5 bases). Germline-derived CDR1 and CDR2 are MNHEY and SVGAGI. V was trimmed by 7 bases and J by 8 bases, leaving 17 bases between them. This CDR3 has 13 amino acids. The CDR3 is CASTGHGRGGYTF. As DNA, the CDR3 is TGTGCCAGCACCGGACACGGAAGAGGGGGCTACACCTTC.

The rearrangement uses TRBV27 and TRBJ1-2, with D unresolved. V lost 5 bases to trimming and J lost 2 bases, with 12 bases between them. Germline V CDR1 and CDR2: MNHEY, SMNVEV (reference sequence). The CDR3 extends over 14 amino acids. The CDR3, as DNA: TGTGCCAGCAGTGAGACCCAGATAAACTATGGCTACACCTTC. Protein product: CASSETQINYGYTF.

The gene calls are TRBV10-2 and TRBJ2-1; a weak D match, TRBD1 (6 bases). The CDR3 length is 13 residues. The V end was cut by 3 bases, the J end by 4 bases, with 7 bases between. CDR1 and CDR2 from the germline V gene are WSHSY and SAAADI. Written as DNA, the CDR3 is TGCGCCAGCAGTGAACAGGGATACAATGAGCAGTTCTTC. Translating it yields CASSEQGYNEQFF.

CDR3 sequence (DNA): TGTGCCAGCGCACTAGACAGGGTAAATACTGAAGCTTTCTTT. Amino acids: CASALDRVNTEAFF. The chain joins TRBV7-2 to TRBJ1-1, with 7 nucleotides matching TRBD1. The germline CDR1 and CDR2 sequences are SGHTA and FQGNSA. This CDR3 has 14 residues. V trimming: 8 bases; J trimming: 5 bases; junction bases outside the gene matches: 11.

This chain joins TRBV3-1 (or the pseudogene TRBV3-2) and TRBJ2-7; possible D gene TRBD1, 6 bases. The CDR3 is made up of 15 amino acids. From germline, CDR1 is LGHDT and CDR2 YNNKEL (reference sequence). The germline V and J ends were trimmed by 0 bases and 11 bases, with 20 bases remaining between them. The CDR3 region has the DNA TGTGCCAGCAGCCAAGATTTTTCAGGGGCCGCCGTGGAGTACTTC. Translating gives CASSQDFSGAAVEYF.

The gene calls are TRBV28 and TRBJ1-5, with TRBD1 matching over 8 bases. The CDR3 has 15 residues. Germline V gene data show CDR1 as MDHEN and CDR2 as SYDVKM. After removal of 4 bases from V and 5 bases from J, the junction contained 7 bases not matched to a gene. The CDR3 sequence is CASSSRTGYYQPQHF. As DNA, the CDR3 is TGTGCCAGCAGTTCTAGGACAGGGTATTATCAGCCCCAGCATTTT.

The J gene is TRBJ2-1, the V gene TRBV19, with a tentative D call TRBD1 (6 bases). There are 14 residues in the CDR3. Germline-derived CDR1 and CDR2 are LNHDA and SQIVND (reference sequence). Trimming removed 3 bases at V and 5 bases at J, with 11 bases between. The CDR3 spells CASSMSGVHNEQFF. CDR3 DNA sequence: TGTGCCAGTAGTATGTCAGGGGTCCACAATGAGCAGTTCTTC.

V usage is TRBV28 and J usage is TRBJ2-7; 11 bases match TRBD1. The CDR3 is 13 residues long. Trimming at V came to 7 bases and at J to 7 bases, leaving 6 bases not matched to a gene. Germline V gene data show CDR1 as MDHEN and CDR2 as SYDVKM. As DNA, the CDR3 is TGTGCCAGCACTGGACAGGGGGCGGGAGAGCAGTACTTC. The encoded protein is CASTGQGAGEQYF.

J is TRBJ2-7 and V is TRBV6-1, with 7 bases fitting TRBD2. The CDR3 length is 16 residues. Trimming removed 1 base from V and 5 bases from J; junction bases left unmatched: 11. In germline, CDR1 is MNHNS, CDR2 SASEGT. The CDR3 is CASSEVGGVWSDEQYF. The CDR3 region has the DNA TGTGCCAGCAGTGAAGTTGGGGGGGTATGGTCTGACGAGCAGTACTTC.

The chain couples TRBV5-8 to TRBJ2-7, with a tentative D call TRBD1 (5 bases). Trimming removed 0 bases from V and 6 bases from J, with 13 bases in between. In germline, CDR1 is SGHTS, CDR2 YDEGEE. CDR3 size: 14 residues. The CDR3 spells CASSLGPRESEQYF. CDR3 coding DNA: TGTGCCAGCAGCTTGGGCCCCAGGGAAAGCGAGCAGTACTTC.

V is TRBV28 and J is TRBJ2-2; D tentatively fits TRBD1 or TRBD2 (5 bases each). V was shortened by 5 bases and J by 0 bases, with 19 bases between the two germline ends. This CDR3 has 18 amino acids. Germline V CDR1 and CDR2: MDHEN, SYDVKM. CDR3 amino acids: CASSLALSPGTNTGELFF. The CDR3 bases are TGTGCCAGCAGTCTAGCCCTAAGTCCAGGGACGAACACCGGGGAGCTGTTTTTT.